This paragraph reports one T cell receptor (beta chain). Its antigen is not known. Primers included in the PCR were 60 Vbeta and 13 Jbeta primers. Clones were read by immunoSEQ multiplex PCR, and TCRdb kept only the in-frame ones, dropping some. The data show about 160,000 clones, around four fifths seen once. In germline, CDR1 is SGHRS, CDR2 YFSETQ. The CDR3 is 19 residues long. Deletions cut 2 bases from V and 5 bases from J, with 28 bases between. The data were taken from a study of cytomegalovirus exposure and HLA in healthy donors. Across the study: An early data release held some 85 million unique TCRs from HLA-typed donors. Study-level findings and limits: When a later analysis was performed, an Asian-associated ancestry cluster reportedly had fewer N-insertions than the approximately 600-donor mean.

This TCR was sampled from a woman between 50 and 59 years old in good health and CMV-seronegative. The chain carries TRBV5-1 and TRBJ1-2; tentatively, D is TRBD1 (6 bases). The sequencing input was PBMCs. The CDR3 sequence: CASSLQTGRSGNSFYGYTF. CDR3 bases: TGCGCCAGCAGCTTACAGACAGGAAGGTCGGGGAATTCTTTTTATGGCTACACCTTC.